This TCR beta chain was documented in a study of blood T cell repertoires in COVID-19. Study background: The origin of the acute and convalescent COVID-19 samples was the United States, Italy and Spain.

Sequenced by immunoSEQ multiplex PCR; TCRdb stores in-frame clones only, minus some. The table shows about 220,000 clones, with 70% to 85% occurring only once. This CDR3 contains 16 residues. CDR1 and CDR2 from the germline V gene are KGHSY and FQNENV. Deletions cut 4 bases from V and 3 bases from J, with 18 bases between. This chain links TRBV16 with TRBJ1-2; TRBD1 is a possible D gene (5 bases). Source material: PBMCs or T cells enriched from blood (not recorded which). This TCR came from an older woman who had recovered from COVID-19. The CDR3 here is CASSLVPGGTDYGYTF. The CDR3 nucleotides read TGTGCCAGCAGCCTGGTGCCGGGCGGGACGGACTATGGCTACACCTTC.